This T cell receptor (beta chain) was captured in a study of cytotoxic CD8 clonotypes in ibrutinib-treated CLL. Sequenced by immunoSEQ multiplex PCR; TCRdb stores in-frame clones only, minus some. The table includes a few hundred thousand clones, roughly 74% detected once. Study-wide findings and caveats: Pretreatment clonality was elevated relative to age-matched healthy donors and paralleled circulating CD8+ T-cell counts.

Germline-derived CDR1 and CDR2 are SNHLY and FYNNEI. This CDR3 is built from 15 residues. Trimming shortened V by 7 bases and J by 4 bases, and 20 bases separated the two germline ends. Comment on this clone: Antigen unknown.

J is TRBJ2-7 and V is TRBV2; possibly TRBD1 or TRBD2 for D (6 bases each). The source material was PBMCs, sampled after 24 months of ibrutinib treatment. The TCR sequence derives from a human donor with chronic lymphocytic leukemia. CDR3 sequence: CASISSGAPGYEQYF. The CDR3 DNA follows: TGTGCCAGCATTTCCTCGGGGGCCCCCGGGTACGAGCAGTACTTC.